The text below deals with one T cell receptor (beta chain). The antigen is undetermined. Deletions cut 2 bases from V and 5 bases from J, with 13 bases between. This CDR3 contains 14 residues. CDR1 is MNHEY, CDR2 SVGAGI, per germline. The study enrolled healthy HIV-negative adults without recent acute infections or vaccinations as donors. Unsorted samples drew genomic DNA from approximately 87 million PBMCs. Assay used: immunoSEQ multiplex PCR; TCRdb lists only in-frame clones, some missing. The profile shows 400,000 to 500,000 clones, about 80% of them singletons. These data belong to a study of shared clonotypes between healthy human individuals. Overall study results and limits: The small donor group covered limited genetic and exposure diversity.

V is TRBV6-5 and J is TRBJ2-7; the D gene is possibly TRBD1 (5 bases). The origin of this receptor is a woman aged 40-49 years in good health. Some clones in this sample may be carry-over from other donors' samples. The sample was PBMCs. CDR3 sequence: CASSYGASRHEQYF. Here the CDR3 DNA reads TGTGCCAGCAGTTACGGGGCCTCACGCCACGAGCAGTACTTC.